Sequencing of this T cell receptor (beta chain) was carried out in a study of PD-1 blockade in classical Hodgkin lymphoma. Overall study findings and caveats: Possible causes of repertoire differences, disease activity or prior therapy, remain undefined. Prior to therapy, complete responders displayed diversity much like that of newly diagnosed patients. Diversity in CD4+ TCRs, unlike that measured in CD8+ TCRs, had risen significantly by C4D1.

Documented time point: cycle 4 day 1 (C4D1), after less than seven weeks of nivolumab. In every patient, relapse followed autologous stem cell transplantation, while exposure to brentuximab vedotin differed. Concerning this clone: Its target is not known.

The V gene's germline CDR1 is SQVTM and CDR2 ANQGSEA. This CDR3 spans 13 amino acids. V gave up 5 bases and J gave up 3 bases; unmatched junction bases: 6. The table came from immunoSEQ multiplex PCR; TCRdb's copy has only in-frame clones and leaves some out. The data contain almost 20,000 clones, less than 85% of them singletons. The starting material was peripheral blood mononuclear cells (PBMCs), obtained before the fourth cycle of nivolumab. The chain is built from TRBV29-1 and TRBJ1-1; 7 nucleotides agree with TRBD1. This TCR derives from a human donor with classical Hodgkin lymphoma. CDR3 sequence reads: CSVKKGADTEAFF. CDR3 DNA: TGCAGCGTTAAGAAGGGGGCTGACACTGAAGCTTTCTTT.